This entry lists 28 T cell receptor beta chains sequenced from one sample in a study of T-cell memory formation after mild COVID-19. TCRdb re-analysed the 5' RACE reads in MiXCR, keeping a single row per CDR3 protein. Of 300,000 to 350,000 distinct CDR3 sequences in the sample, over 11% were seen once. Sequencing was performed on PBMCs or a T cell subset sorted from them (not recorded which). Source of these receptors: a man aged 18 to 29 who had mild COVID-19 (a few samples of this study predate the infection). Cell type and time point are not known.

CDR3 sequence: CASSPTSGLTDTQYF. The CDR3 DNA is TGTGCCAGCAGCCCCACTAGCGGCCTCACAGATACGCAGTATTTT. J is TRBJ2-3 and V is TRBV9; 8 bases are a match to TRBD2. CDR3 length equals 15 residues. Germline assignment: CDR1 SGDLS and CDR2 YYNGEE. V trimming: 4 bases; J trimming: 2 bases; junction bases outside the gene matches: 6.

In its sample, this clonotype was seen many times. This rearrangement joins TRBV5-5 to TRBJ2-7, with D perhaps TRBD1 (6 bases). There are 12 residues in the CDR3. The V gene lost 3 bases and the J gene lost 7 bases, with 11 bases spanning the gap. CDR1 and CDR2 (germline): SGHKS, YYEKEE (reference sequence). CDR3 protein: CASSSTGREQYV. CDR3 bases: TGTGCCAGCAGCTCGACAGGTCGAGAGCAGTACGTC.

The table lists this clonotype with a few counts. Sequence at one end of the junction differs from germline and may be a read error. The rearrangement joins TRBV7-7 to TRBJ2-6; TRBD1 agrees at 7 bases. The germline CDR1 and CDR2 sequences are SSHAT and FNYEAQ (reference sequence). The CDR3 totals 18 residues. CDR3 region: CASSPEPGQSFGANVLTF. The CDR3 DNA sequence: TGTGCTAGCAGCCCTGAACCGGGACAGAGTTTTGGGGCCAACGTCCTGACTTTC.

This clonotype was observed a few times. V gene TRBV4-3 combines with J gene TRBJ1-3; D unclear. The CDR3 is made up of 16 amino acids. CDR1 and CDR2 (germline): LGHNA, YSLEER. Deletions cut 0 bases from V and 0 bases from J, with 9 bases between. The CDR3 coding sequence is TGCGCCAGCAGCCAAGATGGCACAATCTCTGGAAACACCATATATTTT. This gives the protein CASSQDGTISGNTIYF.

CDR3 loop: CASRGQGANTEAFF. The CDR3 DNA is TGTGCCAGCAGGGGACAGGGAGCGAACACTGAAGCTTTCTTT. V and J are TRBV9 and TRBJ1-1; 9 positions agree with TRBD1. Trimming removed 5 bases from V and 1 base from J; junction bases left unmatched: 3. The CDR3 is 14 amino acids. From germline, CDR1 is SGDLS and CDR2 YYNGEE.

This clonotype appeared a few times. This sequence joins TRBV7-8 and TRBJ1-1; D uncertain. This CDR3 has 16 residues. Germline CDR1 reads SGHVS; CDR2 reads FQNEAQ. V was cut by 2 bases and J by 1 base, with 14 bases left in between. DNA for the CDR3: TGTGCCAGCAGCTTATGGCCGCCGCCAGGGAACACTGAAGCTTTCTTT. Amino acid sequence: CASSLWPPPGNTEAFF.

The rearrangement joins TRBV27 to TRBJ2-3, with D possibly matching TRBD2 (5 bases). Trimming removed 8 bases from V and 3 bases from J, with 21 bases in between. The CDR3 totals 16 residues. From germline, CDR1 is MNHEY and CDR2 SMNVEV (reference sequence). This CDR3 reads CASYGAPGGSTDTQYF. Written as DNA, the CDR3 is TGTGCCAGCTATGGCGCCCCGGGCGGGTCAACAGATACGCAGTATTTT.

The V call is TRBV18, the J call TRBJ2-3, with D uncertain. Germline values: CDR1 KGHSH, CDR2 LQKENI. The CDR3 contains 13 residues. Trimming removed 3 bases from V and 6 bases from J, with 10 bases in between. CDR3 nucleotides: TGTGCCAGCTCACCTGTATCCGCGGATACGCAGTATTTT. Residues: CASSPVSADTQYF.

The V call is TRBV4-2, the J call TRBJ2-1; 7 bases map to TRBD1. The CDR3 is 16 amino acids. The germline V gene encodes CDR1 LGHNA and CDR2 YNFKEQ. Trimming at V came to 1 base and at J to 4 bases, leaving 7 bases not matched to a gene. The CDR3: CASSQVRTGDYNEQFF. CDR3 coding DNA: TGTGCCAGCAGCCAAGTTCGAACAGGGGATTACAATGAGCAGTTCTTC.

The table lists this clonotype with a few counts. The rearrangement joins TRBV6-2 or TRBV6-3 to TRBJ2-1, with D tentatively TRBD1 (5 bases). Deletions cut 7 bases from V and 9 bases from J, with 16 bases between. CDR1 is MNHEY and CDR2 is SVGEGT in the germline V gene. This CDR3 is 13 amino acids long. CDR3 in DNA: TGTGCCAGCATCTCACCAGGGTGGGTTGAGCAGTTCTTC. Protein: CASISPGWVEQFF.

There are a few counts of this clonotype. The V call is TRBV3-1, the J call TRBJ2-1; D possibly corresponds to TRBD1 (6 bases). Germline V gene lookup returns CDR1 LGHDT and CDR2 YNNKEL (reference sequence). The CDR3 contains 13 residues. The V and J ends lost 3 bases and 8 bases respectively, with 11 bases between them. The CDR3 nucleotides read TGTGCCAGCAGCCAGGAACAGGGCTATGAGCAGTTCTTC. Translated, it gives CASSQEQGYEQFF.

V gene TRBV3-1 combines with J gene TRBJ1-2; no definite D call. The V end lost 1 base, the J end lost 5 bases, and 14 bases lay between the germline ends. CDR1 is LGHDT, CDR2 YNNKEL, per germline (reference sequence). This CDR3 is built from 15 residues. For the CDR3, the DNA is TGTGCCAGCAGCCAAGTTCTGGCATCCTCGTATGGCTACACCTTC. Translated, it gives CASSQVLASSYGYTF.

This clonotype was counted ten times or more. The CDR3 nucleotides are TGTGCCACCAGGCCGGGACAGTCCTGGGGCTTAAGCACAGATACGCAGTATTTT. This encodes CATRPGQSWGLSTDTQYF. The rearrangement uses TRBV24-1 and TRBJ2-3; 7 bases fit TRBD1. This CDR3 region has 18 residues. Germline CDR1 is KGHDR and CDR2 is SFDVKD. V was pared by 7 bases and J by 0 bases, with 15 bases of the junction left unmatched.

This clonotype was counted between two and nine times. The rearrangement links TRBV29-1 to TRBJ1-1; 8 bases are a match to TRBD1. J gave up 1 base and V 6 bases, and 4 bases lay outside the gene matches. The germline V gene has CDR1 SQVTM and CDR2 ANQGSEA. This CDR3 has 13 residues. The CDR3 nucleotides are TGCAGCGTGACTCAGGGGGCGAACACTGAAGCTTTCTTT. It codes for CSVTQGANTEAFF.

This clonotype has a handful of counts. The rearrangement links TRBV25-1 to TRBJ1-1; TRBD1 might be the D (6 bases). Germline assignment: CDR1 MGHDK and CDR2 SYGVNS. V gave up 5 bases and J gave up 4 bases, with 17 bases separating them. The CDR3 consists of 15 residues. The CDR3 DNA is TGTGCCAGCAGTACCTCACCCAGGGGAGCCACTGAAGCTTTCTTT. Its translation is CASSTSPRGATEAFF.

This clonotype occurred a few times. The chain carries TRBV7-9 and TRBJ2-7, with D perhaps matching TRBD1 (6 bases). V was clipped by 5 bases and J by 7 bases, with 12 bases between them. Germline CDR1 and CDR2: SEHNR and FQNEAQ (reference sequence). This CDR3 comprises 12 residues. CDR3 DNA: TGTGCCAGCAGCACACAGGGACGGGAGCAGTACGTC. Its protein product is CASSTQGREQYV.

The CDR3 here is CSARDAWVSYEQYF. Here the CDR3 DNA reads TGCAGTGCTAGAGATGCGTGGGTCTCCTACGAGCAGTACTTC. This chain uses TRBV20-1 with TRBJ2-7, with D unresolved. The germline CDR1 and CDR2 sequences are DFQATT and SNEGSKA (reference sequence). The CDR3 extends over 14 amino acids. The V gene lost 0 bases and the J gene lost 0 bases, with 9 bases spanning the gap.

V usage is TRBV12-3 or TRBV12-4 and J usage is TRBJ1-1, with D maybe TRBD1 (6 bases). The V gene lost 6 bases and the J gene lost 10 bases, with 21 bases spanning the gap. The CDR3 has 14 residues. CDR3 sequence reads: CASRGVQGTPVAFF. The CDR3 nucleotides are TGTGCCAGCAGGGGGGTTCAGGGGACCCCGGTAGCTTTCTTT.

The chain uses TRBV6-6 and TRBJ2-7; D may be TRBD1 (6 bases). V was shortened by 7 bases and J by 6 bases, with 19 bases between the two germline ends. The CDR3 is 14 residues long. In germline, CDR1 is MNHNY, CDR2 SVGAGI (reference sequence). In DNA form, the CDR3 reads TGTGCCAGCAACGGGCGACAGGTGTGGGTCGAGCAGTACTTC. This encodes CASNGRQVWVEQYF.

The chain has TRBV4-1 and TRBJ1-6; D call uncertain. Trimming took 1 base from V and 1 from J, leaving 14 bases between them. This CDR3 spans 18 amino acids. CDR1 and CDR2 from the germline V gene are MGHRA and YSYEKL. The CDR3 DNA follows: TGCGCCAGCAGCCAAGTTCCCTACACGAGTTCCTATAATTCACCCCTCCACTTT. This translates into CASSQVPYTSSYNSPLHF.

This clonotype was detected only a few times. This chain links TRBV6-6 with TRBJ2-1; tentatively, D is TRBD1 or TRBD2 (5 bases each). This CDR3 has 14 amino acids. CDR1 and CDR2 from the germline V gene are MNHNY and SVGAGI (reference sequence). Trimming cost V 6 bases and J 8 bases, with 17 bases left between them. The CDR3 loop reads CASRGEEGNDEQFF. The CDR3 DNA is TGTGCCAGCAGAGGAGAAGAGGGGAACGATGAGCAGTTCTTC.

This clonotype was detected only once. The chain employs TRBV4-2 and TRBJ1-2, with 9 bases aligning to TRBD1. The V and J ends lost 2 bases and 0 bases, in that order; junction bases with no gene match: 7. The CDR3 is 17 residues long. Germline loops: CDR1 LGHNA, CDR2 YNFKEQ. This chain's CDR3 is CASSQQGQGLANYGYTF. In nucleotides, the CDR3 is TGTGCCAGCAGCCAACAGGGACAGGGTCTCGCTAACTATGGCTACACCTTC.

This clonotype was counted only a few times. The chain joins TRBV12-3 or TRBV12-4 to TRBJ1-6, with TRBD1 identical over 10 bases. The ends lost 5 bases at V and 6 bases at J; junction bases unmatched: 10. This CDR3 is built from 17 residues. This chain's CDR3 is CASSTDRGRWGNSPLHF. Written as DNA, the CDR3 is TGTGCCAGCAGTACCGACAGGGGGCGGTGGGGTAATTCACCCCTCCACTTT.

The chain has TRBV19 and TRBJ2-6, with D possibly being TRBD1 (6 bases). V lost 7 bases, J lost 3 bases, and 13 bases lay in between. Germline V gene data show CDR1 as LNHDA and CDR2 as SQIVND (reference sequence). The CDR3 has 15 amino acids. Here the CDR3 reads CASTSGALGANVLTF. The CDR3 DNA follows: TGTGCCAGTACCTCAGGGGCGCTTGGGGCCAACGTCCTGACTTTC.

This clonotype was detected only a few times. The chain carries TRBV7-2 and TRBJ2-1; a weak D match, TRBD1 (6 bases). The CDR3 consists of 15 residues. The V and J ends lost 5 bases and 1 base respectively, with 12 bases between them. Germline loops: CDR1 SGHTA, CDR2 FQGNSA. The CDR3 is CASSPGVESYNEQFF. CDR3 DNA: TGTGCCAGCAGCCCAGGGGTCGAGTCCTACAATGAGCAGTTCTTC.

This clonotype has a count of ten or more. The chain links TRBV4-3 to TRBJ2-2; TRBD2 aligns across 11 bases. Germline lookup yields CDR1 LGHNA and CDR2 YSLEER. V dropped 2 bases and J dropped 7; count of bases not matched to a gene: 12. The CDR3 loop spans 18 amino acids. The DNA for the CDR3 is TGCGCCAGCAGCCAAATTACTGGGACTAGCGGCGGTGGCGGGGAGCTGTTTTTT. Its translation is CASSQITGTSGGGGELFF.

The chain uses TRBV7-3 and TRBJ2-5, with D perhaps matching TRBD1 or TRBD2 (7 bases each). The V end lost 5 bases, the J end lost 1 base, and 14 bases lay between the germline ends. The CDR3 is 15 amino acids. The germline V gene has CDR1 SGHTA and CDR2 FQGTGA. The CDR3 DNA sequence: TGTGCCAGCAGCCCAGCGGGACAGCGCCAAGAGACCCAGTACTTC. Its translation is CASSPAGQRQETQYF.

This clonotype has more than one count but fewer than ten. The V and J genes are TRBV5-5 and TRBJ2-3, with 13 bases identical to TRBD2. Germline assignment: CDR1 SGHKS and CDR2 YYEKEE (reference sequence). This CDR3 has 17 amino acids. The trim removed 4 bases at V and 0 bases at J, leaving 5 bases unmatched. The DNA of the CDR3 is TGTGCCAGCAGCGAACTAGCGGGGGGGTACAGCACAGATACGCAGTATTTT. Protein: CASSELAGGYSTDTQYF.